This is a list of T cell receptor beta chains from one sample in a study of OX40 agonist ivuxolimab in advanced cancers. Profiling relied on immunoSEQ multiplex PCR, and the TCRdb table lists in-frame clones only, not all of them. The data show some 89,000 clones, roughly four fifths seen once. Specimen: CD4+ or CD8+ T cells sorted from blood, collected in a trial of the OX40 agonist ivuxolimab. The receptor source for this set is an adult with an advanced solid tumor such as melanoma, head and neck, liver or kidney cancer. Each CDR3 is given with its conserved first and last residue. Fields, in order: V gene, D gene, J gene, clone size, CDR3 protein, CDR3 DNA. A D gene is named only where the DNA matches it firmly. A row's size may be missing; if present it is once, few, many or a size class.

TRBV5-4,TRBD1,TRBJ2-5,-,CASSMTGSKAETQYF,TGTGCCAGCAGCATGACAGGGAGTAAAGCGGAGACCCAGTACTTC
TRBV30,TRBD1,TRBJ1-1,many,CAWADRDTEAFF,TGTGCCTGGGCAGACAGGGACACTGAAGCTTTCTTT
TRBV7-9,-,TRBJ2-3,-,CASSLQSTDTQYF,TGTGCCAGCAGCTTACAAAGCACAGATACGCAGTATTTT
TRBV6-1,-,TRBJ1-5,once,CASSGSGASNQPQHF,TGTGCCAGCAGTGGATCAGGGGCTAGCAATCAGCCCCAGCATTTT
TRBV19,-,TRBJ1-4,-,CASSSTGQKNEKLFF,TGTGCCAGTAGTTCTACCGGACAGAAGAATGAAAAACTGTTTTTT
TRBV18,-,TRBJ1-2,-,CASSPGGSYGYTF,TGTGCCAGCTCACCAGGTGGCAGCTATGGCTACACCTTC
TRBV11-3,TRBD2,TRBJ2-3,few,CASSAGLASSTDTQYF,TGTGCCAGCAGCGCGGGACTAGCGAGTAGCACAGATACGCAGTATTTT
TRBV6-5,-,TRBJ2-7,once,CASSWTQAGEQYF,TGTGCCAGCAGTTGGACCCAGGCTGGGGAGCAGTACTTC
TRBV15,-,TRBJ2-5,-,CATSRMKQGGETQYF,TGTGCCACCAGCAGAATGAAACAGGGCGGGGAGACCCAGTACTTC
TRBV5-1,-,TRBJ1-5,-,CASSLGLYSNQPQHF,TGCGCCAGCAGCTTGGGTCTTTATAGCAATCAGCCCCAGCATTTT
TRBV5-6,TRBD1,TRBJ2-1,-,CASSLYGTVTYNEQFF,TGTGCCAGCAGCTTGTATGGGACAGTGACCTACAATGAGCAGTTCTTC
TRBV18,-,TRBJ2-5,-,CASSLGPVWQETQYF,TGTGCCAGCTCACTTGGACCTGTTTGGCAAGAGACCCAGTACTTC
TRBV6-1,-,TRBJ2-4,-,CASSGGSEGIQYF,TGTGCCAGCAGTGGAGGGTCTGAGGGCATTCAGTACTTC
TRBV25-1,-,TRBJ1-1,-,CASSEEGRGGTEAFF,TGTGCCAGCAGTGAAGAGGGGAGGGGTGGCACTGAAGCTTTCTTT
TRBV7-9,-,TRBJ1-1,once,CASSLVQGNTEAFF,TGTGCCAGCAGCTTAGTTCAGGGGAACACTGAAGCTTTCTTT
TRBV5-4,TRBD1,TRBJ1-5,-,CASSLTGDSNQPQHF,TGTGCCAGCAGCTTGACAGGGGATAGCAATCAGCCCCAGCATTTT
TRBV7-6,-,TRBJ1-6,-,CASSRRGSNSPLHF,TGTGCCAGCAGCCGCCGAGGGAGTAATTCACCCCTCCACTTT
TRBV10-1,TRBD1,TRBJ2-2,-,CASRTGANTGELFF,TGCGCCAGCAGGACAGGGGCAAACACCGGGGAGCTGTTTTTT
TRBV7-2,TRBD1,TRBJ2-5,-,CASSPETGQVTQYF,TGTGCCAGCAGCCCCGAGACAGGGCAAGTGACCCAGTACTTC
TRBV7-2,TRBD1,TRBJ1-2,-,CASSPGTGRANYGYTF,TGTGCCAGCAGCCCCGGGACAGGGAGAGCTAACTATGGCTACACCTTC
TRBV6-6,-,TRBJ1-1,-,CASSYSTWTDEAFF,TGTGCCAGCAGTTACTCGACCTGGACAGATGAAGCTTTCTTT
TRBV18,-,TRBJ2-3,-,CASSPKGTQLRGDTQYF,TGTGCCAGCTCACCAAAGGGGACTCAGCTACGTGGAGATACGCAGTATTTT
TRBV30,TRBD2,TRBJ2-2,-,CACTGTSGGNTGELFF,TGTGCCTGCACTGGGACTAGCGGGGGAAACACCGGGGAGCTGTTTTTT
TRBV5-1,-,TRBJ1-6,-,CASSWAGGSDNSPLHF,TGCGCCAGCAGCTGGGCTGGTGGGAGCGATAATTCACCCCTCCACTTT
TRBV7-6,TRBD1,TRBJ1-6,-,CASSTVSRGLNSPLHF,TGTGCCAGCAGCACAGTCTCGAGGGGGCTAAACTCACCCCTCCACTTT
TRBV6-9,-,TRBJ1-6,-,CASTPPTALISSYNSPLHF,TGTGCCAGCACCCCACCGACAGCCCTTATTAGCTCCTATAATTCACCCCTCCACTTT
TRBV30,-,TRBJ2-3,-,CAGERSTDTQYF,TGTGCCGGGGAGCGGAGCACAGATACGCAGTATTTT
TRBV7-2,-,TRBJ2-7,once,CASSSWGDITYEQYF,TGTGCCAGCAGCTCCTGGGGGGACATTACCTACGAGCAGTACTTC
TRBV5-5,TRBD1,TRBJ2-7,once,CASSPGTGSYEQYF,TGTGCCAGCAGCCCCGGGACAGGGAGCTACGAGCAGTACTTC
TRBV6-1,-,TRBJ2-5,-,CASSVSLETQYF,TGTGCCAGCAGTGTCTCCCTCGAGACCCAGTACTTC
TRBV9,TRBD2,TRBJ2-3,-,CASSVLAGVTDTQYF,TGTGCCAGCAGCGTACTAGCGGGGGTTACAGATACGCAGTATTTT
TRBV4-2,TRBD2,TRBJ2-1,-,CASSQERGYEQFF,TGTGCCAGCAGCCAAGAGCGGGGGTATGAGCAGTTCTTC
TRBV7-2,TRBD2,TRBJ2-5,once,CASSARVGLAGAKETQYF,TGTGCCAGCAGCGCCCGTGTAGGACTAGCGGGGGCAAAAGAGACCCAGTACTTC
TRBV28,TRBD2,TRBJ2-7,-,CASSPSGGGVYEQYF,TGTGCCAGCAGTCCTAGCGGGGGGGGCGTCTACGAGCAGTACTTC
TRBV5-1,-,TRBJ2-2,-,CASSLGPEGAGELFF,TGCGCCAGCAGCTTGGGTCCTGAGGGGGCCGGGGAGCTGTTTTTT
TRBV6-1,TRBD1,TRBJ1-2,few,CASSETGQLSFNYGYTF,TGTGCCAGCAGTGAGACGGGACAGCTATCCTTTAACTATGGCTACACCTTC
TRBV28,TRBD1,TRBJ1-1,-,CASSLSSQGDTEAFF,TGTGCCAGCAGTTTATCGAGCCAGGGGGACACTGAAGCTTTCTTT
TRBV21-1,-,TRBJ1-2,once,CARIWTGGLYGYTF,TGTGCCAGAATATGGACAGGGGGGCTCTATGGCTACACCTTC
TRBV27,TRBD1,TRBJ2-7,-,CASRTGDLEQYF,TGTGCCAGCAGGACAGGGGATCTCGAGCAGTACTTC
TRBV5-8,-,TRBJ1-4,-,CASSLTQGQKLFF,TGTGCCAGCAGCTTGACCCAGGGTCAAAAACTGTTTTTT
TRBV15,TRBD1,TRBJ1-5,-,CATSKGQGGQPQHF,TGTGCCACCAGCAAGGGACAGGGTGGCCAGCCCCAGCATTTT
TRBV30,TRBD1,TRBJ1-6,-,CAWSGGQDNSPLHF,TGTGCCTGGAGTGGGGGACAGGATAATTCACCCCTCCACTTT
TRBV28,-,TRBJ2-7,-,CASSSGGTPSYEQYF,TGTGCCAGCAGTTCCGGGGGCACACCTTCTTACGAGCAGTACTTC
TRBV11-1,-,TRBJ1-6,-,CASSYEERVSPLHF,TGTGCCAGCAGCTATGAAGAACGTGTGTCACCCCTCCACTTT
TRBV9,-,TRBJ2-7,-,CASTRGTGGSYEQYF,TGTGCCAGCACCCGAGGAACGGGGGGCAGCTACGAGCAGTACTTC
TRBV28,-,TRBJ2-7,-,CASSLAGERAAYEQYF,TGTGCCAGCAGTTTAGCTGGGGAGCGGGCAGCCTACGAGCAGTACTTC
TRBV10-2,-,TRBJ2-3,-,CASSEVYADTQYF,TGCGCCAGCAGTGAGGTTTACGCAGATACGCAGTATTTT
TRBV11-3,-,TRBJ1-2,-,CASSLGGAEGYTF,TGTGCCAGCAGTCTGGGGGGCGCGGAGGGCTACACCTTC
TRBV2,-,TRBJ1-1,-,CASSEAYEAFF,TGTGCCAGCAGTGAAGCGTATGAAGCTTTCTTT
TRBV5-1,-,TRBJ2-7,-,CASSSAYEQYF,TGCGCCAGCAGCTCTGCCTACGAGCAGTACTTC
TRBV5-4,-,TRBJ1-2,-,CASSRPPVDYGYTF,TGTGCCAGCAGCCGACCCCCGGTGGACTATGGCTACACCTTC
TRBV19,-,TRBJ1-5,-,CASTRGDSNQPQHF,TGTGCCAGTACCCGAGGCGATAGCAATCAGCCCCAGCATTTT
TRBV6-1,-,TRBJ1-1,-,CASSEARQLGEAFF,TGTGCCAGCAGTGAAGCGCGTCAGCTCGGGGAAGCTTTCTTT
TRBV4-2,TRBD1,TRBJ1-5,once,CASSQDGQGTNQPQHF,TGTGCCAGCAGCCAAGATGGACAGGGAACCAATCAGCCCCAGCATTTT
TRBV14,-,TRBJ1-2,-,CASSQANYGYTF,TGTGCCAGCAGCCAAGCTAACTATGGCTACACCTTC
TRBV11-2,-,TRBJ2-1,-,CASSPRKKGPSRYNEQFF,TGTGCCAGCAGCCCCAGAAAAAAAGGACCCTCCAGGTACAATGAGCAGTTCTTC
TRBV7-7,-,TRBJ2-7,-,CASSLRQSDEQYF,TGTGCCAGCAGCTTAAGGCAGTCCGACGAGCAGTACTTC